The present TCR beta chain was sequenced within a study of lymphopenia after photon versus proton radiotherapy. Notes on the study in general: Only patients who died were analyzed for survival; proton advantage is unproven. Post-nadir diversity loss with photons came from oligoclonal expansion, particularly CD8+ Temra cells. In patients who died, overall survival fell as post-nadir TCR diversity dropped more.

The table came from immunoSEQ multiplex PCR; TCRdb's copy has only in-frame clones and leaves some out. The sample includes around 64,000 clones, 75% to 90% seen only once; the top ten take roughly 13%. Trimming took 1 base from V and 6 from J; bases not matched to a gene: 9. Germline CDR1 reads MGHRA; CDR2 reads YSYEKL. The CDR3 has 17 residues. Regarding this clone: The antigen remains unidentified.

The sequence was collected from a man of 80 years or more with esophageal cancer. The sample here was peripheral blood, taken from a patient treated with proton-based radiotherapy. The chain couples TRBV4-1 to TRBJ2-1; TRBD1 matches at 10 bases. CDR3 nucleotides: TGCGCCAGCAGCCAAGGACGTAGACAGGGGGCAGTCAATGAGCAGTTCTTC. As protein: CASSQGRRQGAVNEQFF.